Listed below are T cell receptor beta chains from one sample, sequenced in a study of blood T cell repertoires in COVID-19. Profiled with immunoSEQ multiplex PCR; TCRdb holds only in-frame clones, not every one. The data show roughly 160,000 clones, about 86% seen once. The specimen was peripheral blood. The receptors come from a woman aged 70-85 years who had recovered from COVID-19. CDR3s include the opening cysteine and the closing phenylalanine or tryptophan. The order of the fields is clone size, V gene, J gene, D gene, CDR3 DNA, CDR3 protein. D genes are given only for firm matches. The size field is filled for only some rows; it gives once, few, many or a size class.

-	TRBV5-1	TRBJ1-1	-	TGCGCCAGCAGCCAAGGGACTCTGAACACTGAAGCTTTCTTT	CASSQGTLNTEAFF
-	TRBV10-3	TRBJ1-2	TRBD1	TGTGCCATCAGTGAGCGGAACAGGGGGGGCTACACCTTC	CAISERNRGGYTF
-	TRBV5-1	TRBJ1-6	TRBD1	TGCGCCAGTACGAAAGACAGGGGGGAAAATTCACCCCTCCACTTT	CASTKDRGENSPLHF
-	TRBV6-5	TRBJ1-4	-	TGTGCCAGCAGACAGGGTGGGGAAAAACTGTTTTTT	CASRQGGEKLFF
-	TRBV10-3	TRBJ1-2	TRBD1	TGTGCCATCAGCGCGGACAGGGCCTATGGCTACACCTTC	CAISADRAYGYTF
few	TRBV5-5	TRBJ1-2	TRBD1	TGTGCCAGCAGCTCCCGGACAGGCACTAACTATGGCTACACCTTC	CASSSRTGTNYGYTF
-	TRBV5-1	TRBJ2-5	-	TGCGCCAGCCGGAAGGGGCAGAACCAAGAGACCCAGTACTTC	CASRKGQNQETQYF
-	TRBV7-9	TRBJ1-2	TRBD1	TGTGCCAGCAGCCTCGGACAGGGAATCGGCTACACCTTC	CASSLGQGIGYTF
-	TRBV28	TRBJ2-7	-	TGTGCCACCAGGGTGAGCTCCTACGAGCAGTACTTC	CATRVSSYEQYF
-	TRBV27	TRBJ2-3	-	TGTGCCAGCAGTTCTCCCTTAGCGGCCCCAGGGGGGCCAGATACGCAGTATTTT	CASSSPLAAPGGPDTQYF
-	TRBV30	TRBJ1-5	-	TGTGCCTGGAGTCCCCGCGGACTCCCGGGGAATCAGCCCCAGCATTTT	CAWSPRGLPGNQPQHF
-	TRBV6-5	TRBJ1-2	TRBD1	TGTGCCAGCAGTCGGGACAGGGGGCGCGGCTATGGCTACACCTTC	CASSRDRGRGYGYTF
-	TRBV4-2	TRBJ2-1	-	TGTGCCAGCAGCCAAGAGGGTGCGGGGGCGGGGAATGAGCAGTTCTTC	CASSQEGAGAGNEQFF